This T cell receptor (beta chain) was observed in a study of neoadjuvant nivolumab and ipilimumab in lung cancer. Study at large: Nivolumab 3 mg/kg was given days 1, 15 and 29, plus ipilimumab 1 mg/kg day 1 in combination. Study-level findings and limits: Only two of four nivolumab-treated tumors gained richness and clonality by surgery. Pretherapy blood TCR richness correlated positively with resected tumor richness. Resected tumors had greater TCR richness and clonality than uninvolved lung.

As to this clone: The antigen is unknown.

Germline V gene sequence: CDR1 SGHRS, CDR2 YFSETQ. CDR3 length: 14 residues. Trimming removed 6 bases from V and 5 bases from J; junction bases left unmatched: 5. The method was immunoSEQ multiplex PCR; TCRdb's version includes in-frame clones alone and lacks a portion of them. Of about 30,000 clones listed, 83% are singletons. Source: tumor tissue, taken after neoadjuvant nivolumab, alone or with ipilimumab, at or shortly before surgery. This clonotype was obtained from an adult with non-small cell lung cancer. This chain joins TRBV5-1 and TRBJ2-1; 10 nucleotides agree with TRBD2. CDR3 residues: CASNLAGVDNEQFF. CDR3 in DNA: TGCGCCAGCAACCTAGCGGGAGTGGACAATGAGCAGTTCTTC. The complete variable domain, with remaining parts taken from reference TRBV5-1 and TRBJ2-1, reads KAGVTQTPRYLIKTRGQQVTLSCSPISGHRSVSWYQQTPGQGLQFLFEYFSETQRNKGNFPGRFSGRQFSNSRSEMNVSTLELGDSALYLCASNLAGVDNEQFFGPGTRLTVL.